What follows are 12 T cell receptor beta chains derived from one specimen sequenced in a study of T cell changes during pregnancy in multiple sclerosis. Repertoires were generated with immunoSEQ multiplex PCR, while TCRdb's copy carries only in-frame clones and drops some. This table has 40,000 to 55,000 clones, about 94% appearing once. The sample consisted of CD8+ T cells from peripheral blood mononuclear cells, taken in the first trimester of pregnancy. The receptors shown here come from a female donor with multiple sclerosis, enrolled in a pregnancy study.

The chain links TRBV28 to TRBJ2-7, with TRBD1 matching 9 bases. The CDR3 spans 14 residues. The V gene end was trimmed by 2 bases and the J gene end by 3 bases; junction bases not matched to a gene: 2. Germline assignment: CDR1 MDHEN and CDR2 SYDVKM. CDR3 protein: CASSLRDRDYEQYF. CDR3 in DNA: TGTGCCAGCAGTTTAAGGGACAGGGACTACGAGCAGTACTTC. Based on the CDR3 plus reference TRBV28 and TRBJ2-7, the full variable domain is DVKVTQSSRYLVKRTGEKVFLECVQDMDHENMFWYRQDPGLGLRLIYFSYDVKMKEKGDIPEGYSVSREKKERFSLILESASTNQTSMYLCASSLRDRDYEQYFGPGTRLTVT.

This clone was seen just once. This chain uses TRBV27 with TRBJ1-1; maybe TRBD1 (6 bases). This CDR3 is 14 amino acids long. The germline V and J ends were trimmed by 4 bases and 1 base, with 10 bases remaining between them. The germline V gene has CDR1 MNHEY and CDR2 SMNVEV (reference sequence). CDR3 in amino acids: CASSYTGPNTEAFF. The CDR3 DNA reads TGTGCCAGCAGTTACACAGGGCCGAACACTGAAGCTTTCTTT.

The rearrangement links TRBV5-4 to TRBJ1-6; tentatively, D is TRBD1 (6 bases). Germline V lookup: CDR1 SGHNT, CDR2 YYREEE (reference sequence). The V gene lost 0 bases and the J gene lost 9 bases, with 10 bases spanning the gap. The CDR3 is made up of 14 amino acids. The CDR3 nucleotides read TGTGCCAGCAGCTTGGAGACAGGCGGTTCACCCCTCCACTTT. Protein product: CASSLETGGSPLHF.

This clone turned up a few times. V gene TRBV11-2 combines with J gene TRBJ2-3; weak D call: TRBD2 (5 bases). Trimming took off 5 bases at V and 2 bases at J, with 14 bases between the two ends. Germline lookup yields CDR1 SGHAT and CDR2 FQNNGV. The CDR3 loop spans 15 amino acids. In DNA, the CDR3 is TGTGCCAGCAGCCTCAAGGGAGATGTCACAGATACGCAGTATTTT. Protein: CASSLKGDVTDTQYF.

This sequence joins TRBV9 and TRBJ2-3, with D maybe TRBD2 (6 bases). The V end was cut by 4 bases, the J end by 2 bases, with 14 bases between. This CDR3 comprises 15 residues. Germline loops: CDR1 SGDLS, CDR2 YYNGEE. The DNA of the CDR3 is TGTGCCAGCAGCCCTTCGGGCGGGGTCACAGATACGCAGTATTTT. It is translated as CASSPSGGVTDTQYF.

The chain joins TRBV4-2 to TRBJ2-2, with D uncertain. Germline V gene lookup returns CDR1 LGHNA and CDR2 YNFKEQ. There are 13 residues in the CDR3. V was clipped by 5 bases and J by 4 bases, with 8 bases between them. The CDR3 protein is CASSLLSTGELFF. The CDR3 region has the DNA TGTGCCAGCAGCTTACTGAGCACCGGGGAGCTGTTTTTT.

The J gene is TRBJ1-2, the V gene TRBV9, with a weak D call TRBD1 (5 bases). Germline V CDR1 and CDR2: SGDLS, YYNGEE. Trimming pared 7 bases from V and 3 bases from J, leaving 10 bases between. The CDR3 is made up of 12 amino acids. The CDR3 loop reads CASGGGDYGYTF. Written as DNA, the CDR3 is TGTGCCAGCGGGGGGGGAGACTATGGCTACACCTTC.

The chain carries TRBV29-1 and TRBJ1-2; D gene uncertain. Trimming shortened V by 4 bases and J by 0 bases, and 9 bases separated the two germline ends. CDR3 length: 13 residues. Looked up from germline, CDR1 is SQVTM and CDR2 is ANQGSEA. DNA of the CDR3: TGCAGCGTTGGCCCATCAGCTAACTATGGCTACACCTTC. Translated, it gives CSVGPSANYGYTF.

This rearrangement joins TRBV11-2 to TRBJ2-1; D is undetermined. The CDR3 contains 13 residues. Trimming pared 4 bases from V and 7 bases from J, leaving 11 bases between. Germline V gene sequence: CDR1 SGHAT, CDR2 FQNNGV. CDR3 protein: CASSWSLGNEQFF. The CDR3 nucleotides read TGTGCCAGCAGCTGGAGTCTCGGGAATGAGCAGTTCTTC.

The gene calls are TRBV7-9 and TRBJ1-1, with D possibly TRBD1 on 5 matching bases. V lost 5 bases and J lost 8, with 12 bases in between. The CDR3 spans 12 residues. In germline, CDR1 is SEHNR, CDR2 FQNEAQ (reference sequence). CDR3 amino acids: CASSPAGVEAFF. The CDR3 DNA reads as TGTGCCAGCAGCCCAGCGGGGGTCGAAGCTTTCTTT.

This chain joins TRBV29-1 and TRBJ2-7; weak D call: TRBD2 (6 bases). V gave up 4 bases and J gave up 2 bases, with 15 bases separating them. The CDR3 loop spans 14 amino acids. Germline values: CDR1 SQVTM, CDR2 ANQGSEA. CDR3 sequence (DNA): TGCAGCGTTGTGTGGGGGGAGATCCCCTACGAGCAGTACTTC. Translation: CSVVWGEIPYEQYF.

The gene calls are TRBV7-6 and TRBJ2-1, with 13 nucleotides matching TRBD2. CDR3 length: 18 amino acids. The germline V gene encodes CDR1 SGHVS and CDR2 FNYEAQ. The V gene end was trimmed by 5 bases and the J gene end by 0 bases; junction bases not matched to a gene: 7. The CDR3 loop is CASSPRTSGGSSYNEQFF. CDR3 nucleotide sequence: TGTGCCAGCAGCCCCCGGACTAGCGGGGGCAGCTCCTACAATGAGCAGTTCTTC.